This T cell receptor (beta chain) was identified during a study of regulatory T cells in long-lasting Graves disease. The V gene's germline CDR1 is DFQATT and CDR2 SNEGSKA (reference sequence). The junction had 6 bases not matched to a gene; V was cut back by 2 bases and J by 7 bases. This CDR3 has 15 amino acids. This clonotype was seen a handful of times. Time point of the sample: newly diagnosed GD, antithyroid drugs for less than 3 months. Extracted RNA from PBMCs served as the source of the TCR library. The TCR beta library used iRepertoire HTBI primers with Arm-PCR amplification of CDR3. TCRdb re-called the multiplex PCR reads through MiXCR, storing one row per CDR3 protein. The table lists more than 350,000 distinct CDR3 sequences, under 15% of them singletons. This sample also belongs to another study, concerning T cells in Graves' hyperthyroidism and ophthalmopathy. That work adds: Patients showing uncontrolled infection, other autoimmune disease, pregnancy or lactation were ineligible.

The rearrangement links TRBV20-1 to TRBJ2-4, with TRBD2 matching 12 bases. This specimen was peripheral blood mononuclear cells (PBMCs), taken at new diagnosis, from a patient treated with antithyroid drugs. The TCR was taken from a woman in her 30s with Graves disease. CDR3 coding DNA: TGCAGTGCTAGACTACTAGCGGGAGGAGGGAACATTCAGTACTTC. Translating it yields CSARLLAGGGNIQYF.